The clone carrying this TCR beta chain was counted many times. Antigen specificity is unknown. The CDR3 is 13 amino acids. Germline CDR1 and CDR2: MNHEY and SVGEGT. Trimming removed 8 bases at V and 6 bases at J, with 14 bases between. These data belong to a study of T cells in Graves' hyperthyroidism and ophthalmopathy. Study-wide background: Once the initial diagnosis was made, peripheral blood was obtained before any treatment.

An approximately 10 ml volume of fresh peripheral blood provided the PBMCs. Whole-study findings and limits: Model-based prediction identified ophthalmopathy a median 6.5 months prior to its onset. Most clonotypes expanded in thyroid above 0.001 were likewise present in blood.

Template material for amplifying TCR beta CDR3 regions consisted of RNA transcripts. Primed by the HTBI set, a first-round RT-PCR was run on the TCR CDR3. From the multiplex PCR reads, TCRdb called clonotypes with MiXCR, one entry per CDR3 protein. This repertoire shows hundreds of thousands of distinct CDR3 sequences, approximately 14% found once; its top ten account for around 4.1%. The chain has TRBV6-2 or TRBV6-3 and TRBJ1-5; D not resolved. This TCR was sampled from a woman in her thirties or forties with Graves' ophthalmopathy. The sequenced sample was blood. CDR3 nucleotide sequence: TGTGCCAGCCTGAGCCCCCCCGGTCAGCCCCAGCATTTT. Translated: CASLSPPGQPQHF.